Below, 24 T cell receptor beta chains from the same sample are listed, as sequenced in a study of control samples from healthy donors and cancer patients. The repertoire was sequenced with immunoSEQ multiplex PCR; TCRdb's copy has only in-frame clones and lacks some. Among roughly 120,000 clones listed, about nine tenths were seen once. Sequenced sample: blood. The source is a human donor in good health. The donor label of this sample is uncertain.

The chain has TRBV28 and TRBJ1-2; D is ambiguous. Germline CDR1 and CDR2: MDHEN and SYDVKM. V dropped 3 bases and J dropped 8 bases, with 19 bases sitting between them. The CDR3 has 15 residues. CDR3 amino acids: CASSLVETTIGGYTF. The CDR3 nucleotides read TGTGCCAGCAGTTTGGTGGAAACTACTATCGGAGGCTACACCTTC.

This clone showed up just once. The gene calls are TRBV6-5 and TRBJ1-1; D gene uncertain. Deletions cut 0 bases from V and 0 bases from J, with 8 bases between. The CDR3 is 15 residues long. Germline CDR1 MNHEY, CDR2 SVGAGI. Written as DNA, the CDR3 is TGTGCCAGCAGTTACTCAGCCAGACTGAACACTGAAGCTTTCTTT. This translates into CASSYSARLNTEAFF.

The CDR3 region is CASSSDRDFGYGYTF. The CDR3 bases are TGTGCCAGCAGCTCCGACCGGGACTTCGGTTATGGCTACACCTTC. The chain couples TRBV13 to TRBJ1-2; D might be TRBD1 (5 bases). This CDR3 spans 15 amino acids. Deletions cut 4 bases from V and 5 bases from J, with 17 bases between. Germline loops: CDR1 PRHDT, CDR2 FYEKMQ (reference sequence).

This chain uses TRBV13 with TRBJ1-6; 8 bases line up with TRBD1. CDR3 length: 16 residues. Germline lookup yields CDR1 PRHDT and CDR2 FYEKMQ (reference sequence). J was trimmed by 7 bases and V by 5 bases; bases with no gene match: 10. CDR3 protein: CASSQKTDRENSPLHF. The CDR3 bases are TGTGCCAGCAGCCAGAAAACGGACAGGGAAAATTCACCCCTCCACTTT. Combining the CDR3 with reference TRBV13 and TRBJ1-6 gives the whole variable domain AAGVIQSPRHLIKEKRETATLKCYPIPRHDTVYWYQQGPGQDPQFLISFYEKMQSDKGSIPDRFSAQQFSDYHSELNMSSLELGDSALYFCASSQKTDRENSPLHFGNGTRLTVT.

The chain recombines TRBV5-1 with TRBJ1-1; possible D gene TRBD1, 5 bases. V shed 4 bases and J shed 1 base, with 11 bases lying between them. The CDR3 runs to 14 residues. The germline V gene encodes CDR1 SGHRS and CDR2 YFSETQ. The CDR3, as DNA: TGCGCCAGCAGCCCCGGGACGGGGAACACTGAAGCTTTCTTT. Translated: CASSPGTGNTEAFF. Drawing the rest from reference TRBV5-1 and TRBJ1-1, the complete variable domain is KAGVTQTPRYLIKTRGQQVTLSCSPISGHRSVSWYQQTPGQGLQFLFEYFSETQRNKGNFPGRFSGRQFSNSRSEMNVSTLELGDSALYLCASSPGTGNTEAFFGQGTRLTVV.

This clone was recorded once. The chain is built from TRBV4-2 and TRBJ1-1; 10 nucleotides match TRBD1. The CDR3 consists of 16 residues. Germline V lookup: CDR1 LGHNA, CDR2 YNFKEQ. Trimming cost V 4 bases and J 5 bases; bases outside gene matches: 10. This CDR3 reads CASSLYILDRGTEAFF. The DNA of the CDR3 is TGTGCCAGCAGCCTATACATCTTGGACAGGGGGACTGAAGCTTTCTTT.

The chain combines TRBV3-1 (or the pseudogene TRBV3-2) with TRBJ1-2; 7 bases agree with TRBD1. Trimming at V came to 2 bases and at J to 1 base, leaving 7 bases not matched to a gene. Per the germline V gene, CDR1 is LGHDT and CDR2 is YNNKEL (reference sequence). This CDR3 region has 16 residues. The CDR3 region has the DNA TGTGCCAGCAGCCAAAAAAGTGGACAGGTTAACTATGGCTACACCTTC. Its translation: CASSQKSGQVNYGYTF.

The rearrangement uses TRBV29-1 and TRBJ1-2; no reliable D call. This CDR3 contains 15 residues. CDR1 is SQVTM and CDR2 is ANQGSEA in the germline V gene. Trimming shortened V by 5 bases and J by 1 base, and 17 bases separated the two germline ends. CDR3 nucleotides: TGCAGCGTTTCTCCCGGATCTGGGAGTAACTATGGCTACACCTTC. Translation: CSVSPGSGSNYGYTF.

This chain uses TRBV6-5 with TRBJ1-2, with 7 bases identical to TRBD1. Germline V gene sequence: CDR1 MNHEY, CDR2 SVGAGI. This CDR3 has 15 residues. J was trimmed by 0 bases and V by 2 bases; bases with no gene match: 3. As DNA, the CDR3 is TGTGCCAGCAGTTACACGACAGGGTCTAACTATGGCTACACCTTC. Amino acids: CASSYTTGSNYGYTF.

This clone was recorded a few times. This chain joins TRBV2 and TRBJ2-5; either TRBD1 or TRBD2 may fit D (6 bases each). The V end lost 3 bases, the J end lost 5 bases, and 13 bases lay between the germline ends. The CDR3 is 14 amino acids. In germline, CDR1 is SNHLY, CDR2 FYNNEI. Here the CDR3 DNA reads TGTGCCAGCAGTGATCCGGGGGCAATTGAGACCCAGTACTTC. It is translated as CASSDPGAIETQYF.

The chain uses TRBV24-1 and TRBJ2-1, with a tentative D call TRBD2 (6 bases). The length of the CDR3 is 12 residues. From germline, CDR1 is KGHDR and CDR2 SFDVKD. Between the trimmed V and J ends, which lost 4 bases and 7 bases, there was a span of 7 bases. CDR3 DNA sequence: TGTGCCACCAGTGAACGGGGGAATGAGCAGTTCTTC. Translated: CATSERGNEQFF.

This chain joins TRBV5-6 and TRBJ2-1; 12 bases fit TRBD1. Germline CDR1 reads SGHDT; CDR2 reads YYEEEE. With V trimmed by 4 bases and J by 1 base, 12 bases remained unmatched. The CDR3 has 19 amino acids. CDR3 coding DNA: TGTGCCAGCAGCCTGACCGGGACAGGGGGCGCAAGGTCCTACAATGAGCAGTTCTTC. Translated, it gives CASSLTGTGGARSYNEQFF.

This clone was observed a few times. This chain uses TRBV7-8 with TRBJ1-3; D unclear. V was pared by 2 bases and J by 5 bases, with 1 base between. Per the germline V gene, CDR1 is SGHVS and CDR2 is FQNEAQ. The CDR3 covers 11 residues. This chain's CDR3 is CASSLRNTIYF. CDR3 sequence (DNA): TGTGCCAGCAGCTTAAGAAACACCATATATTTT.

The chain joins TRBV30 to TRBJ2-1, with D possibly being TRBD1 (6 bases). Trimming took 5 bases from V and 4 from J, leaving 15 bases between them. This CDR3 is 14 amino acids long. CDR1 is GTSNPN and CDR2 is SVGIG in the germline V gene (reference sequence). The DNA of the CDR3 is TGTGCCTGGGACCCCCTCAGGGGTTACAATGAGCAGTTCTTC. Translating it yields CAWDPLRGYNEQFF.

V usage is TRBV27 and J usage is TRBJ1-1, with D perhaps matching TRBD1 (5 bases). There are 13 residues in the CDR3. CDR1 and CDR2 from the germline V gene are MNHEY and SMNVEV (reference sequence). Trimming removed 6 bases from V and 2 bases from J, with 10 bases in between. CDR3 coding DNA: TGTGCCAGCAGGGACACCCAAAACACTGAAGCTTTCTTT. As protein: CASRDTQNTEAFF.

CDR3: CASLWNTEAFF. Written as DNA, the CDR3 is TGTGCCAGCTTATGGAACACTGAAGCTTTCTTT. The chain couples TRBV5-8 to TRBJ1-1; D remains unclear. V was clipped by 7 bases and J by 1 base, with 5 bases between them. The CDR3 is made up of 11 amino acids. Germline loops: CDR1 SGHTS, CDR2 YDEGEE. The full variable domain, in which reference TRBV5-8 and TRBJ1-1 provide the parts outside the CDR3, is EAGVTQSPTHLIKTRGQQATLRCSPISGHTSVYWYQQALGLGLQFLLWYDEGEERNRGNFPPRFSGRQFPNYSSELNVNALELEDSALYLCASLWNTEAFFGQGTRLTVV.

The chain employs TRBV2 and TRBJ2-2; no reliable D call. The germline V gene encodes CDR1 SNHLY and CDR2 FYNNEI. V was cut by 1 base and J by 4 bases, with 7 bases left in between. The CDR3 is made up of 14 amino acids. The CDR3 nucleotides are TGTGCCAGCAGTGAAGACCGAACCACCGGGGAGCTGTTTTTT. Its protein is CASSEDRTTGELFF. Complete variable domain (other parts from reference TRBV2 and TRBJ2-2): EPEVTQTPSHQVTQMGQEVILRCVPISNHLYFYWYRQILGQKVEFLVSFYNNEISEKSEIFDDQFSVERPDGSNFTLKIRSTKLEDSAMYFCASSEDRTTGELFFGEGSRLTVL.

The chain joins TRBV6-1 to TRBJ1-6; D not certain. This CDR3 comprises 16 residues. V was shortened by 2 bases and J by 8 bases, with 16 bases between the two germline ends. Germline V gene data show CDR1 as MNHNS and CDR2 as SASEGT. For the CDR3, the DNA is TGTGCCAGCAGTGAACGGACCGCCAAGAAGCATTCACCCCTCCACTTT. Amino acids: CASSERTAKKHSPLHF.

V and J are TRBV19 and TRBJ1-2; TRBD1 is a possible D gene (5 bases). V lost 3 bases and J 7 bases, leaving 9 bases between the germline ends. This CDR3 is 12 amino acids long. Per the germline V gene, CDR1 is LNHDA and CDR2 is SQIVND (reference sequence). The CDR3 loop is CASSISGTGYTF. The DNA of the CDR3 is TGTGCCAGTAGTATTTCAGGGACTGGCTACACCTTC.

This clone has just one count. This sequence joins TRBV12-5 and TRBJ1-4; D possibly corresponds to TRBD1 (6 bases). Per germline, CDR1 LGHNT and CDR2 FRNRAP. The CDR3 extends over 14 amino acids. V lost 5 bases, J lost 3 bases, and 10 bases lay in between. This chain's CDR3 is CASGPGQPNEKLFF. The CDR3 DNA sequence: TGTGCTAGTGGTCCGGGACAACCTAATGAAAAACTGTTTTTT. The whole variable domain, filled in from reference TRBV12-5 and TRBJ1-4, reads DARVTQTPRHKVTEMGQEVTMRCQPILGHNTVFWYRQTMMQGLELLAYFRNRAPLDDSGMPKDRFSAEMPDATLATLKIQPSEPRDSAVYFCASGPGQPNEKLFFGSGTQLSVL.

The J gene is TRBJ1-2, the V gene TRBV5-1, with D possibly TRBD1 on 6 matching bases. Germline V gives CDR1 SGHRS, CDR2 YFSETQ. Trimming shortened V by 4 bases and J by 2 bases, and 18 bases separated the two germline ends. This CDR3 has 16 amino acids. The CDR3: CASSLTGKGENYGYTF. CDR3 bases: TGCGCCAGCAGCCTCACAGGGAAGGGTGAGAACTATGGCTACACCTTC. The variable domain in full, completed from reference TRBV5-1 and TRBJ1-2, reads KAGVTQTPRYLIKTRGQQVTLSCSPISGHRSVSWYQQTPGQGLQFLFEYFSETQRNKGNFPGRFSGRQFSNSRSEMNVSTLELGDSALYLCASSLTGKGENYGYTFGSGTRLTVV.

On this clone: At one end, the junction sequence differs from germline, possibly due to a read error. In nucleotides, the CDR3 is TGTGCTAGCAGCTCTTCGACGGAGAACACCGGGGAGCTGTTTTTT. Protein sequence: CASSSSTENTGELFF. The chain employs TRBV7-7 and TRBJ2-2; D gene unclear. CDR1 is SSHAT and CDR2 is FNYEAQ in the germline V gene (reference sequence). CDR3 length: 15 amino acids. The full variable domain, with the rest looked up from reference TRBV7-7 and TRBJ2-2, is GAGVSQSPRYKVTKRGQDVTLRCDPISSHATLYWYQQALGQGPEFLTYFNYEAQPDKSGLPSDRFSAERPEGSISTLTIQRTEQRDSAMYRCASSSSTENTGELFFGEGSRLTVL.

The chain combines TRBV20-1 with TRBJ2-1; D is unclear. This CDR3 contains 11 residues. V lost 4 bases, J lost 7 bases, and 8 bases lay in between. Germline loops: CDR1 DFQATT, CDR2 SNEGSKA (reference sequence). The CDR3 reads CSANRQNEQFF. CDR3 coding DNA: TGCAGTGCTAATCGGCAGAATGAGCAGTTCTTC.

The chain joins TRBV18 to TRBJ1-3; D not resolved. CDR3 length equals 14 residues. V lost 2 bases and J lost 1, with 6 bases in between. Germline values: CDR1 KGHSH, CDR2 LQKENI. The CDR3 DNA reads as TGTGCCAGCTCACCAAAAGAATCTGGAAACACCATATATTTT. It translates to CASSPKESGNTIYF. Full variable domain (missing parts from reference TRBV18 and TRBJ1-3): NAGVMQNPRHLVRRRGQEARLRCSPMKGHSHVYWYRQLPEEGLKFMVYLQKENIIDESGMPKERFSAEFPKEGPSILRIQQVVRGDSAAYFCASSPKESGNTIYFGEGSWLTVV.